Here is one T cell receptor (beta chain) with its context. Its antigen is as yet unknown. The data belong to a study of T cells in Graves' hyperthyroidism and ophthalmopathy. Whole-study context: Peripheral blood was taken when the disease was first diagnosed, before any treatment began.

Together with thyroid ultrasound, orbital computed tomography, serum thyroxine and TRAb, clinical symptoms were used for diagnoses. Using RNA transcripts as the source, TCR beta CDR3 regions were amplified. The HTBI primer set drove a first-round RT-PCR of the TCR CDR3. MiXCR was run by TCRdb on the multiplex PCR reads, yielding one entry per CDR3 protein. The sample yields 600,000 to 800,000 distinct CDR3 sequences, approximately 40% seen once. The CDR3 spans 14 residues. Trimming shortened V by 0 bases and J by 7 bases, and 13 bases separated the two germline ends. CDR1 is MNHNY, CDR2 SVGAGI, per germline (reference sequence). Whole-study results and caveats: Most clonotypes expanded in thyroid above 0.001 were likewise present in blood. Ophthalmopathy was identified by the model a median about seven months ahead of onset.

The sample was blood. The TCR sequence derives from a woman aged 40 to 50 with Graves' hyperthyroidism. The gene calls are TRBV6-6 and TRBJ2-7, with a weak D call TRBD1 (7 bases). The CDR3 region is CASSYSNRGGEQYF. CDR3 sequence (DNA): TGTGCCAGCAGTTACTCGAACAGGGGAGGAGAGCAGTACTTC.